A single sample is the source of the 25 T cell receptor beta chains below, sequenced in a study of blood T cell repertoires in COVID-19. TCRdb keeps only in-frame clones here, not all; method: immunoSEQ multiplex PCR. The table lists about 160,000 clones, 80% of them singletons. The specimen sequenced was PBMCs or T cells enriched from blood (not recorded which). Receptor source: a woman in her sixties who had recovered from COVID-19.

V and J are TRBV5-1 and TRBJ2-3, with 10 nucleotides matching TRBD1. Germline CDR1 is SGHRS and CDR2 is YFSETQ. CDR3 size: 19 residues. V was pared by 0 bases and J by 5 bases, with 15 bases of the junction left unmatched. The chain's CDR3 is CASSLALYSGTGVGDTQYF. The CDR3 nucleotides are TGCGCCAGCAGCTTGGCCCTTTATAGTGGGACAGGGGTTGGAGATACGCAGTATTTT.

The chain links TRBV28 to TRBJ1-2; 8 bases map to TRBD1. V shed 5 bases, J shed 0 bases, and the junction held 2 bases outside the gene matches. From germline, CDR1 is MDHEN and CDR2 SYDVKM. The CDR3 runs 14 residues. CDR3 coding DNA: TGTGCCAGCAGTCGGACAGGGCCTAACTATGGCTACACCTTC. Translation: CASSRTGPNYGYTF.

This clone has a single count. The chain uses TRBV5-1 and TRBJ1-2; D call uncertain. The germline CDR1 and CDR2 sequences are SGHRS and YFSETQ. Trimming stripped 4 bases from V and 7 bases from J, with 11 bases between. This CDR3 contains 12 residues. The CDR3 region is CASSRRGTGYTF. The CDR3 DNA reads TGCGCCAGCAGCCGGCGGGGTACTGGCTACACCTTC.

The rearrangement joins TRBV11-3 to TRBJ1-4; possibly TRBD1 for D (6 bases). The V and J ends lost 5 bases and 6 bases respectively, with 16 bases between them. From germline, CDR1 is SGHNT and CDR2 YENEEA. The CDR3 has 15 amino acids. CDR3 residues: CASSTSTGGYEKLFF. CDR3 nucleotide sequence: TGTGCCAGCAGCACCTCGACAGGAGGCTATGAAAAACTGTTTTTT.

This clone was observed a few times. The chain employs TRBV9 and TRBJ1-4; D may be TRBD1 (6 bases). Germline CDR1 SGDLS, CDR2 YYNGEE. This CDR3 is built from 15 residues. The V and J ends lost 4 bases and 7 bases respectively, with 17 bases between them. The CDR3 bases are TGTGCCAGCAGCCCAAACCAGGGGTTTGGTGAAAAACTGTTTTTT. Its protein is CASSPNQGFGEKLFF.

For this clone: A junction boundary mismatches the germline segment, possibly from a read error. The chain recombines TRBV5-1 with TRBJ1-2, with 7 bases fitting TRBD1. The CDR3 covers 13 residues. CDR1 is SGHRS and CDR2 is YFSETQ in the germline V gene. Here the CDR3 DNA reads TGCGCCAGCCGCTTAGACAGGGACTATGGCTACACCTTC. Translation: CASRLDRDYGYTF.

The chain's CDR3 is CASSGGGTEIATNEKLFF. The CDR3, as DNA: TGTGCCAGCAGCGGGGGGGGGACGGAAATTGCAACTAATGAAAAACTGTTTTTT. This chain uses TRBV5-4 with TRBJ1-4; maybe TRBD1 (5 bases). CDR1 and CDR2 from the germline V gene are SGHNT and YYREEE (reference sequence). V gave up 4 bases and J gave up 0 bases, with 19 bases separating them. CDR3 length equals 18 residues.

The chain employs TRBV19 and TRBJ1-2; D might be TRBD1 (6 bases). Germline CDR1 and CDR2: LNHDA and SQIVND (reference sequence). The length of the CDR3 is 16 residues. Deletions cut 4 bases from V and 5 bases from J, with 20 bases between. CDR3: CASSTRTARGLYGYTF. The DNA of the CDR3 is TGTGCCAGTAGTACGAGGACAGCTCGAGGGCTATATGGCTACACCTTC.

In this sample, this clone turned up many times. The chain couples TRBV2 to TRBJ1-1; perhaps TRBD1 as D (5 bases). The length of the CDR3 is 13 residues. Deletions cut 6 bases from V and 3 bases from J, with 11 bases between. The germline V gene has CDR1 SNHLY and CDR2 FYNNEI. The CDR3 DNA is TGTGCCAGCAGGGGGCAACGGGACACTGAAGCTTTCTTT. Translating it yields CASRGQRDTEAFF.

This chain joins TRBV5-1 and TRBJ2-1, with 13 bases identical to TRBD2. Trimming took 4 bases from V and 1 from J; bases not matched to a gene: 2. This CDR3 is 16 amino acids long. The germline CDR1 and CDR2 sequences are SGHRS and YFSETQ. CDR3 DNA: TGCGCCAGCAGCCTACTAGCGGGGGGGTCCTACAATGAGCAGTTCTTC. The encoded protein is CASSLLAGGSYNEQFF.

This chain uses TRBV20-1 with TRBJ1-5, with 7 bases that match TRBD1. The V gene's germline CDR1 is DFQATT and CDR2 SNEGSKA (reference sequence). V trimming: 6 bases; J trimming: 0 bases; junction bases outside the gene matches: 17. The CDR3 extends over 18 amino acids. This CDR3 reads CSASGDSNGRGSNQPQHF. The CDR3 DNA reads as TGCAGTGCAAGTGGGGACAGCAACGGGCGGGGTAGCAATCAGCCCCAGCATTTT.

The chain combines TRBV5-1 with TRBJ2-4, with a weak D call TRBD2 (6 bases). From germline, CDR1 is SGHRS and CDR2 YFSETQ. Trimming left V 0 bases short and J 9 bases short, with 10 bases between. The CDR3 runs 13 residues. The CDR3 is CASSLAGRSIQYF. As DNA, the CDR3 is TGCGCCAGCAGCTTGGCAGGGAGGAGCATTCAGTACTTC.

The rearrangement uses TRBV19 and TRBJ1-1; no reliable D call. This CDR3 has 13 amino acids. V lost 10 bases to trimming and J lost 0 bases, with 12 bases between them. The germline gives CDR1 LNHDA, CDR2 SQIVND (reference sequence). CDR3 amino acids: CANLLSMNTEAFF. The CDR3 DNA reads TGTGCCAACCTACTGTCCATGAACACTGAAGCTTTCTTT.

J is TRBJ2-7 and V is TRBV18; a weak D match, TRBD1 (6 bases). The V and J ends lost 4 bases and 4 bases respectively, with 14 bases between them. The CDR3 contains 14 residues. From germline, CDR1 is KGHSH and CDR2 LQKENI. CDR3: CASSLPGQLYEQYF. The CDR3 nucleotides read TGTGCCAGCTCACTACCGGGACAACTTTACGAGCAGTACTTC.

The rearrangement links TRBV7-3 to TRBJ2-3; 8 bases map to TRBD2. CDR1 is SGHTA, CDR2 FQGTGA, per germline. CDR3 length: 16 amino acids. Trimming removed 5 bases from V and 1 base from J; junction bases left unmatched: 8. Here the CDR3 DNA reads TGTGCCAGCAGCAACATAGCGGGGTTCGGCACAGATACGCAGTATTTT. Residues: CASSNIAGFGTDTQYF. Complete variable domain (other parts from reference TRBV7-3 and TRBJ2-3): GAGVSQTPSNKVTEKGKYVELRCDPISGHTALYWYRQSLGQGPEFLIYFQGTGAADDSGLPNDRFFAVRPEGSVSTLKIQRTERGDSAVYLCASSNIAGFGTDTQYFGPGTRLTVL.

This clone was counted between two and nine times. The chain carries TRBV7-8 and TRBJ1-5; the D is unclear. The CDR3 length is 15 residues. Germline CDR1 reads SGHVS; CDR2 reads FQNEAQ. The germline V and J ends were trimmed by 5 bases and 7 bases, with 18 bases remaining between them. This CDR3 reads CASSDDPRIGQPQHF. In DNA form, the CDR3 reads TGTGCCAGCAGCGACGACCCAAGGATCGGGCAGCCCCAGCATTTT.

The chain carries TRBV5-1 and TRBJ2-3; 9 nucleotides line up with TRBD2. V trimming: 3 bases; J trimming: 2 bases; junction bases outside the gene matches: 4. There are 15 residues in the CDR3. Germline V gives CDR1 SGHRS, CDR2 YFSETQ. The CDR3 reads CASSWIAGVTDTQYF. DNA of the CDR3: TGCGCCAGCAGCTGGATAGCGGGGGTCACAGATACGCAGTATTTT.

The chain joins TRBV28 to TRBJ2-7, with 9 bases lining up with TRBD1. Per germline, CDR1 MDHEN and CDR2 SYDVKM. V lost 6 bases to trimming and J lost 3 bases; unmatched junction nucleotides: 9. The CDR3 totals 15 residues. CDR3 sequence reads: CASRGGTGTFYEQYF. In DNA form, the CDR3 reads TGTGCCAGCAGGGGGGGGACAGGGACCTTCTACGAGCAGTACTTC.

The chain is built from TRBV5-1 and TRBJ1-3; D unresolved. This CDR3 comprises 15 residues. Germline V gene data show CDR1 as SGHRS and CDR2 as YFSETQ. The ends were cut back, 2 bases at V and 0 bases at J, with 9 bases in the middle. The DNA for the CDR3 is TGCGCCAGCAGCTTAGAGGCCCTCTCTGGAAACACCATATATTTT. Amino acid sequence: CASSLEALSGNTIYF. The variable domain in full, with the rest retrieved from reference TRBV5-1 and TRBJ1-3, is KAGVTQTPRYLIKTRGQQVTLSCSPISGHRSVSWYQQTPGQGLQFLFEYFSETQRNKGNFPGRFSGRQFSNSRSEMNVSTLELGDSALYLCASSLEALSGNTIYFGEGSWLTVV.

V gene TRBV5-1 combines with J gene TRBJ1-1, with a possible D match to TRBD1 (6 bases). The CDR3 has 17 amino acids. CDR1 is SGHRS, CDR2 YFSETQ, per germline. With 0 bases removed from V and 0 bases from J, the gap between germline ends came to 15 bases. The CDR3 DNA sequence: TGCGCCAGCAGCTTGGGGTCAGGGGTGGTCATGAACACTGAAGCTTTCTTT. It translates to CASSLGSGVVMNTEAFF.

DNA of the CDR3: TGTGCCAGCAGGAGGGGGACAGACGGTTCACCCCTCCACTTT. It specifies CASRRGTDGSPLHF. The chain links TRBV2 to TRBJ1-6; 7 bases fit TRBD1. Germline CDR1 and CDR2: SNHLY and FYNNEI. Trimming cost V 6 bases and J 9 bases; bases outside gene matches: 8. The CDR3 sequence is 14 residues long.

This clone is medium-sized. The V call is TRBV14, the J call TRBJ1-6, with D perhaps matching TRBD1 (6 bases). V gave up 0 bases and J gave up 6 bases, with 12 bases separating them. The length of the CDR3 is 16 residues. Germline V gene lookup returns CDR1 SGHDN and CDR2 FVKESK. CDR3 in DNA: TGTGCCAGCAGCCAAGATTTAACAGGGAGTAATTCACCCCTCCACTTT. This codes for CASSQDLTGSNSPLHF.

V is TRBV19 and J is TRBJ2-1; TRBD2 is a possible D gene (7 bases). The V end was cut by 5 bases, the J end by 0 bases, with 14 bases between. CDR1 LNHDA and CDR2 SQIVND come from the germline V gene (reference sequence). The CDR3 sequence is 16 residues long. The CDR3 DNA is TGTGCCAGTAGTCCTCAAGGGGGGGGCTCCTACAATGAGCAGTTCTTC. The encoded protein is CASSPQGGGSYNEQFF.

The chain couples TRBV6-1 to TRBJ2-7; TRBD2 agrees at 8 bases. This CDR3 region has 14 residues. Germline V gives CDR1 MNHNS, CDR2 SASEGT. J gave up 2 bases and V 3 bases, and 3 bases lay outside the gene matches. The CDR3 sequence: CASSERGVTYEQYF. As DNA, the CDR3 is TGTGCCAGCAGTGAGCGGGGGGTCACCTACGAGCAGTACTTC.

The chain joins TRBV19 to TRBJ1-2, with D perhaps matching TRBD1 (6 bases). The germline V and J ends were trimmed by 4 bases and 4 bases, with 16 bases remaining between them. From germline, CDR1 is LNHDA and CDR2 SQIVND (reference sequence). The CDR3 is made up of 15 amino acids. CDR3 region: CASSRRGGQGYGYTF. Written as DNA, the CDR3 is TGTGCCAGTAGTAGGAGGGGGGGACAAGGCTATGGCTACACCTTC.